This record concerns one T cell receptor beta chain sequence. Its target is not known. The sample originates from a study of blood T cells in healthy people across ages. Through a sample-barcoded 5' primer and a J-beta primer mix, a second PCR was run for about 6 to 11 cycles. Each CDR3 protein gets one entry after TCRdb re-called the 5' RACE reads with MiXCR. The table lists approximately 1.5 million distinct CDR3 sequences, roughly two fifths of them singletons, with 4% in the top ten. The CDR3 is made up of 15 amino acids. Trimming cost V 6 bases and J 6 bases; bases outside gene matches: 13. Germline V gives CDR1 DFQATT, CDR2 SNEGSKA (reference sequence). Findings and caveats of the study: The long-lived group displayed more naive CD4+ cells, plus higher diversity, than the aged donors did.

The chain joins TRBV20-1 to TRBJ2-1; 8 bases match TRBD1. The sample taken for sequencing was blood. The TCR originated in a woman between 18 and 29 years old in good health. The CDR3 loop is CSATYRGSSPNEQFF. The CDR3 nucleotides are TGCAGTGCCACTTACAGGGGGTCCTCCCCCAATGAGCAGTTCTTC.